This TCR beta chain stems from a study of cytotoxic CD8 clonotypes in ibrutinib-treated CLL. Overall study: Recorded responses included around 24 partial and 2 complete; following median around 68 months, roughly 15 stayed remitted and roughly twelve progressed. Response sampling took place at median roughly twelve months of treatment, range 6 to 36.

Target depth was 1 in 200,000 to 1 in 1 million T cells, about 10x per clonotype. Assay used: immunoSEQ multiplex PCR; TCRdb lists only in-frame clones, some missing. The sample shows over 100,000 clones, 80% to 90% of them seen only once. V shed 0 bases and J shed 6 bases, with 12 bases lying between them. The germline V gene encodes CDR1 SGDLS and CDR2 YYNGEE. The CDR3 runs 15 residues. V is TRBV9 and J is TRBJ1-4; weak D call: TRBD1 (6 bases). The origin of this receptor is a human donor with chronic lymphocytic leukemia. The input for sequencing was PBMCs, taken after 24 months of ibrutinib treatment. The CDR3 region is CASSVGAGADEKLFF. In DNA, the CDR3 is TGTGCCAGCAGCGTAGGGGCAGGGGCAGATGAAAAACTGTTTTTT.